The 30 T cell receptor beta chains given below trace back to one sample, sequenced in a study of blood T cell repertoires in COVID-19. TCRdb keeps only in-frame clones here, not all; method: immunoSEQ multiplex PCR. The sample holds 500,000 or so clones, roughly nine tenths seen once. Sample: PBMCs or T cells enriched from blood (not recorded which). These receptors were collected from a woman between 18 and 29 years old who had recovered from COVID-19.

The V call is TRBV5-1, the J call TRBJ2-3; D gene ambiguous. V was trimmed by 5 bases and J by 6 bases, leaving 10 bases between them. CDR1 and CDR2 from the germline V gene are SGHRS and YFSETQ. The CDR3 extends over 12 amino acids. CDR3 amino acids: CASRLVEDTQYF. For the CDR3, the DNA is TGCGCCAGCAGACTCGTTGAGGATACGCAGTATTTT.

This sequence joins TRBV16 and TRBJ2-5; no definite D call. Trimming removed 4 bases at V and 1 base at J, with 7 bases between. The CDR3 length is 13 residues. Germline CDR1 and CDR2: KGHSY and FQNENV. The CDR3 sequence: CASSPSGQETQYF. The CDR3 DNA reads TGTGCCAGCAGCCCGTCCGGCCAAGAGACCCAGTACTTC.

The J gene is TRBJ1-2, the V gene TRBV6-5, with 8 bases identical to TRBD1. V lost 10 bases to trimming and J lost 4 bases; unmatched junction nucleotides: 8. Germline lookup yields CDR1 MNHEY and CDR2 SVGAGI. CDR3 length: 13 amino acids. The CDR3 is CAIQGARGYGYTF. CDR3 in DNA: TGTGCCATCCAGGGGGCGCGCGGCTATGGCTACACCTTC.

The chain has TRBV28 and TRBJ1-1; D call uncertain. The V gene's germline CDR1 is MDHEN and CDR2 SYDVKM. V gave up 6 bases and J gave up 2 bases, with 16 bases separating them. The CDR3 covers 15 residues. In DNA form, the CDR3 reads TGTGCCAGCAGCCTCCCTACAGAGATCAACACTGAAGCTTTCTTT. It yields the protein CASSLPTEINTEAFF.

The chain couples TRBV20-1 to TRBJ2-7; 8 nucleotides line up with TRBD1. This CDR3 comprises 12 residues. V was pared by 3 bases and J by 9 bases, with 7 bases of the junction left unmatched. In germline, CDR1 is DFQATT, CDR2 SNEGSKA (reference sequence). The CDR3 DNA reads TGCAGTGCTAGTCCGACAGGGGCGGTGCAGTACTTC. Translated: CSASPTGAVQYF.

The rearrangement links TRBV5-8 to TRBJ2-7; no clear D. The CDR3 is made up of 13 amino acids. V was cut by 6 bases and J by 3 bases, with 13 bases left in between. The germline V gene encodes CDR1 SGHTS and CDR2 YDEGEE. The CDR3, as DNA: TGTGCCAGCACCCCAGGTCCGAGCTACGAGCAGTACTTC. Translation gives CASTPGPSYEQYF.

This chain joins TRBV12-3 or TRBV12-4 and TRBJ1-2; possible D gene TRBD1, 5 bases. The CDR3 runs 13 residues. V was cut by 4 bases and J by 7 bases, with 13 bases left in between. CDR3 coding DNA: TGTGCCAGCAGTTCAAGCCGAACAGGTGGCTACACCTTC. This sequence encodes CASSSSRTGGYTF.

This CDR3 reads CASSLRQGGIGDGELFF. For the CDR3, the DNA is TGTGCCAGCAGTTTACGGCAGGGTGGAATTGGCGACGGGGAGCTGTTTTTT. The genes are TRBV27 and TRBJ2-2; D may be TRBD1 (5 bases). Germline V gene data show CDR1 as MNHEY and CDR2 as SMNVEV (reference sequence). V lost 2 bases, J lost 7 bases, and 20 bases lay in between. This CDR3 comprises 17 residues.

This clone appeared a single time. The J gene is TRBJ2-1, the V gene TRBV4-2; TRBD1 agrees at 7 bases. After removal of 3 bases from V and 3 bases from J, the junction contained 11 bases not matched to a gene. The CDR3 extends over 17 amino acids. Germline V gene data show CDR1 as LGHNA and CDR2 as YNFKEQ. CDR3 loop: CASSHLLSAGGYNEQFF. As DNA, the CDR3 is TGTGCCAGCAGCCATCTCCTCTCGGCAGGGGGCTACAATGAGCAGTTCTTC.

V is TRBV21-1 and J is TRBJ1-2. TRBV21-1 is a listed pseudogene. The CDR3 has 15 residues. The CDR3 region has the DNA TGTGCCAGCAGCGAAACCTCGGGGTCGGCCTCGGGCTACACCTTC. Protein product: CASSETSGSASGYTF.

Written as DNA, the CDR3 is TGTGCCAGCAGCGATGCACAGGGGTCCCTTGAAGTGGTTTCACCCCTCCACTTT. This codes for CASSDAQGSLEVVSPLHF. The rearrangement uses TRBV7-9 and TRBJ1-6; 7 bases are shared with TRBD1. Germline loops: CDR1 SEHNR, CDR2 FQNEAQ (reference sequence). The CDR3 is made up of 18 amino acids. V shed 5 bases, J shed 9 bases, and the junction held 19 bases outside the gene matches.

The count of this clone is one. This chain uses TRBV2 with TRBJ2-1, with TRBD2 matching over 10 bases. Germline-derived CDR1 and CDR2 are SNHLY and FYNNEI. The CDR3 is made up of 16 amino acids. V shed 6 bases and J 9 bases; nucleotides not matched to a gene: 14. As DNA, the CDR3 is TGTGCCAGCAGCTATATCCTAGCGGGGGCTGGCGGTGAGCAGTTCTTC. This translates into CASSYILAGAGGEQFF.

The chain employs TRBV30 and TRBJ1-6; D gene uncertain. Germline V lookup: CDR1 GTSNPN, CDR2 SVGIG (reference sequence). V lost 3 bases to trimming and J lost 7 bases, with 10 bases between them. CDR3 length: 13 amino acids. Here the CDR3 reads CAWSGKSNSPLHF. The CDR3 DNA reads TGTGCCTGGAGCGGGAAATCCAATTCACCCCTCCACTTT.

The rearrangement uses TRBV6-5 and TRBJ2-7; D call uncertain. V was pared by 0 bases and J by 1 base, with 10 bases between. Looked up from germline, CDR1 is MNHEY and CDR2 is SVGAGI. The CDR3 has 15 residues. CDR3 sequence: CASSYSIPSSYEQYF. DNA for the CDR3: TGTGCCAGCAGTTACTCGATCCCCAGTTCCTACGAGCAGTACTTC.

DNA for the CDR3: TGTGCCAGCAGCTATTCAGGAACAGGGGGCAACTATGGCTACACCTTC. It codes for CASSYSGTGGNYGYTF. The rearrangement links TRBV7-9 to TRBJ1-2, with 9 bases identical to TRBD1. The CDR3 is made up of 16 amino acids. Losses at the gene ends were 4 bases for V and 2 bases for J; bases not matched to a gene: 8. Germline V gives CDR1 SEHNR, CDR2 FQNEAQ (reference sequence).

The V gene is TRBV30, the J gene TRBJ1-1; 7 nucleotides match TRBD1. The CDR3 spans 14 residues. Germline V gene lookup returns CDR1 GTSNPN and CDR2 SVGIG (reference sequence). V lost 4 bases, J lost 3 bases, and 8 bases stayed unmatched. CDR3: CAWNPRGRDTEAFF. The CDR3 bases are TGTGCCTGGAATCCAAGGGGGCGGGACACTGAAGCTTTCTTT.

This chain uses TRBV12-3 or TRBV12-4 with TRBJ2-7, with a weak D call TRBD1 (5 bases). Trimming removed 9 bases at V and 1 base at J, with 10 bases between. The CDR3 is 12 amino acids. CDR3: CASKGISYEQYF. CDR3 DNA: TGTGCCAGTAAGGGGATTTCCTACGAGCAGTACTTC.

J is TRBJ1-1 and V is TRBV18; D unclear. This CDR3 is 16 amino acids long. In germline, CDR1 is KGHSH, CDR2 LQKENI. The germline V and J ends were trimmed by 0 bases and 6 bases, with 17 bases remaining between them. The CDR3 spells CASSPPVRVSMAEAFF. The DNA of the CDR3 is TGTGCCAGCTCACCACCGGTAAGAGTTTCTATGGCTGAAGCTTTCTTT.

The chain couples TRBV10-3 to TRBJ2-5; weak D call: TRBD2 (5 bases). V gave up 4 bases and J gave up 4 bases, with 13 bases separating them. There are 14 residues in the CDR3. Looked up from germline, CDR1 is ENHRY and CDR2 is SYGVKD. The DNA for the CDR3 is TGTGCCATCAGTGGGTCCAAAGAGGGAGAGACCCAGTACTTC. Translating it yields CAISGSKEGETQYF.

CDR3 loop: CASSDEGTRNTEAFF. CDR3 DNA sequence: TGTGCCAGCAGTGATGAGGGCACCAGGAACACTGAAGCTTTCTTT. The chain employs TRBV2 and TRBJ1-1; unclear D gene. The CDR3 extends over 15 amino acids. Between the trimmed V and J ends, which lost 3 bases and 1 base, there was a span of 12 bases. Looked up from germline, CDR1 is SNHLY and CDR2 is FYNNEI.

The chain recombines TRBV5-6 with TRBJ2-7; possible D gene TRBD2, 6 bases. Germline loops: CDR1 SGHDT, CDR2 YYEEEE. The CDR3 is made up of 15 amino acids. Trimming stripped 0 bases from V and 6 bases from J, with 16 bases between. CDR3 nucleotides: TGTGCCAGCAGCTTGGCCCCGGCGGGGATGACCGAGCAGTACTTC. As protein: CASSLAPAGMTEQYF. Full variable domain (remainder filled in from reference TRBV5-6 and TRBJ2-7): DAGVTQSPTHLIKTRGQQVTLRCSPKSGHDTVSWYQQALGQGPQFIFQYYEEEERQRGNFPDRFSGHQFPNYSSELNVNALLLGDSALYLCASSLAPAGMTEQYFGPGTRLTVT.

This chain links TRBV12-3 or TRBV12-4 with TRBJ1-1; D call uncertain. CDR3 size: 13 residues. The V and J ends lost 3 bases and 1 base respectively, with 6 bases between them. CDR3 bases: TGTGCCAGCAGTTTTTTATCGAACACTGAAGCTTTCTTT. Its translation is CASSFLSNTEAFF.

The chain combines TRBV21-1 with TRBJ1-2; the tabulated D call, TRBD1, remains unverified against the DNA. TRBV21-1 is recorded as a pseudogene. The CDR3 loop spans 18 amino acids. Here the CDR3 reads CASSKAILTGGLGYGYTF. For the CDR3, the DNA is TGTGCCAGCAGCAAAGCTATACTTACAGGGGGGCTAGGCTATGGCTACACCTTC.

The CDR3: CSVGGEGGPYNEQFF. As DNA, the CDR3 is TGCAGCGTTGGAGGTGAGGGAGGCCCCTACAATGAGCAGTTCTTC. The chain combines TRBV29-1 with TRBJ2-1; possible D gene TRBD2, 6 bases. CDR1 SQVTM and CDR2 ANQGSEA come from the germline V gene. The CDR3 is 15 residues long. Between the trimmed V and J ends, which lost 4 bases and 2 bases, there was a span of 15 bases.

V is TRBV19 and J is TRBJ2-2, with TRBD1 matching over 8 bases. V lost 5 bases and J lost 5; bases outside the gene matches: 7. This CDR3 comprises 15 residues. Germline-derived CDR1 and CDR2 are LNHDA and SQIVND (reference sequence). The CDR3 nucleotides read TGTGCCAGTAGTTTGACAGGGGAGGAAACCGGGGAGCTGTTTTTT. It is translated as CASSLTGEETGELFF.

This rearrangement joins TRBV11-1 to TRBJ1-1, with a tentative D call TRBD1 (5 bases). Germline CDR1 is SGHAT and CDR2 is FQDESV (reference sequence). Trimming cost V 4 bases and J 8 bases, with 11 bases left between them. CDR3 length: 12 amino acids. CDR3 in DNA: TGTGCCAGCAGCTACGGGGGGGTCGAAGCTTTCTTT. This gives the protein CASSYGGVEAFF. The variable domain in full, with the rest retrieved from reference TRBV11-1 and TRBJ1-1, is EAEVAQSPRYKITEKSQAVAFWCDPISGHATLYWYRQILGQGPELLVQFQDESVVDDSQLPKDRFSAERLKGVDSTLKIQPAELGDSAMYLCASSYGGVEAFFGQGTRLTVV.

The chain uses TRBV12-3 or TRBV12-4 and TRBJ1-2; D is ambiguous. The length of the CDR3 is 12 residues. Trimming removed 6 bases from V and 2 bases from J, with 7 bases in between. The CDR3 reads CASSQRNYGYTF. The CDR3 DNA sequence: TGTGCCAGCAGCCAGCGGAACTATGGCTACACCTTC.

The rearrangement links TRBV19 to TRBJ2-2; D is unresolved. CDR3 size: 14 residues. Germline V gene data show CDR1 as LNHDA and CDR2 as SQIVND (reference sequence). Trimming removed 4 bases from V and 1 base from J, with 7 bases in between. The CDR3 here is CASSRPWNTGELFF. DNA of the CDR3: TGTGCCAGTAGTAGGCCCTGGAACACCGGGGAGCTGTTTTTT. The whole variable domain, filled in from reference TRBV19 and TRBJ2-2, reads DGGITQSPKYLFRKEGQNVTLSCEQNLNHDAMYWYRQDPGQGLRLIYYSQIVNDFQKGDIAEGYSVSREKKESFPLTVTSAQKNPTAFYLCASSRPWNTGELFFGEGSRLTVL.

The V call is TRBV20-1, the J call TRBJ1-2, with 7 bases fitting TRBD1. This CDR3 region has 13 residues. Germline lookup yields CDR1 DFQATT and CDR2 SNEGSKA (reference sequence). The V and J ends lost 3 bases and 4 bases, in that order; junction bases with no gene match: 5. This CDR3 is CSASTTGAYGYTF. The CDR3 DNA is TGCAGTGCTAGTACAACAGGGGCCTATGGCTACACCTTC.

As DNA, the CDR3 is TGTGCCAGCCGCGGGGGTTTGAATGAGCAGTTCTTC. It yields the protein CASRGGLNEQFF. The chain has TRBV5-6 and TRBJ2-1, with 7 bases that match TRBD2. Germline CDR1 and CDR2: SGHDT and YYEEEE. The CDR3 runs 12 residues. V trimming: 7 bases; J trimming: 7 bases; junction bases outside the gene matches: 5.